What follows is one T cell receptor beta chain and its context. This entry belongs to a study of T cell changes during pregnancy in multiple sclerosis. Clones were read by immunoSEQ multiplex PCR, and TCRdb kept only the in-frame ones, dropping some. This table holds roughly 56,000 clones, roughly 86% found once. Trimming took 0 bases from V and 4 from J; bases not matched to a gene: 2. Germline V gene lookup returns CDR1 SGHRS and CDR2 YFSETQ. The CDR3 has 14 residues. This sequence was found in a female donor with multiple sclerosis, enrolled in a pregnancy study. The starting material was peripheral blood, obtained in the first trimester of pregnancy. The chain combines TRBV5-1 with TRBJ1-2, with 8 positions matching TRBD1. The CDR3 nucleotides are TGCGCCAGCAGCTTGGAGGGACAGGTCTATGGCTACACCTTC. This translates into CASSLEGQVYGYTF. The full variable domain, in which reference TRBV5-1 and TRBJ1-2 provide the parts outside the CDR3, is KAGVTQTPRYLIKTRGQQVTLSCSPISGHRSVSWYQQTPGQGLQFLFEYFSETQRNKGNFPGRFSGRQFSNSRSEMNVSTLELGDSALYLCASSLEGQVYGYTFGSGTRLTVV.